This TCR beta chain is drawn from a study of control samples from healthy donors and cancer patients. Germline loops: CDR1 ENHRY, CDR2 SYGVKD. Germline trimming cut 6 bases from V and 5 bases from J; bases unmatched to any gene: 9. The CDR3 length is 14 residues. TCRdb keeps only in-frame clones here, not all; method: immunoSEQ multiplex PCR. The sample records 150,000 to 200,000 clones, about 90% being singletons. The chain couples TRBV10-3 to TRBJ2-5; 7 nucleotides align to TRBD1. This clonotype originated in a woman in her thirties in good health. Sequenced input: blood. The CDR3 protein is CAISKDRVGETQYF. The CDR3 coding sequence is TGTGCCATCAGCAAAGACAGGGTGGGGGAGACCCAGTACTTC.